The present entry profiles one T cell receptor (beta chain) with its context. V was clipped by 6 bases and J by 2 bases, with 8 bases between them. CDR3 length equals 12 residues. Germline values: CDR1 SGHRS, CDR2 YFSETQ. The data were taken from a study of cytomegalovirus exposure and HLA in healthy donors. PCR employed 60 Vbeta and 13 Jbeta primers. Assay: immunoSEQ multiplex PCR; the TCRdb copy retains only in-frame clones and omits some. The data contain about 130,000 clones, about 80% of them seen just once; the ten biggest clones take up 7.5% to 9.5%. This TCR was recovered from a man under 40 in good health and CMV-seropositive. The chain employs TRBV5-1 and TRBJ1-1; a weak D match, TRBD1 (6 bases). The specimen sequenced was PBMCs. In nucleotides, the CDR3 is TGCGCCAGCAAACAGGGTAACACTGAAGCTTTCTTT. This codes for CASKQGNTEAFF.